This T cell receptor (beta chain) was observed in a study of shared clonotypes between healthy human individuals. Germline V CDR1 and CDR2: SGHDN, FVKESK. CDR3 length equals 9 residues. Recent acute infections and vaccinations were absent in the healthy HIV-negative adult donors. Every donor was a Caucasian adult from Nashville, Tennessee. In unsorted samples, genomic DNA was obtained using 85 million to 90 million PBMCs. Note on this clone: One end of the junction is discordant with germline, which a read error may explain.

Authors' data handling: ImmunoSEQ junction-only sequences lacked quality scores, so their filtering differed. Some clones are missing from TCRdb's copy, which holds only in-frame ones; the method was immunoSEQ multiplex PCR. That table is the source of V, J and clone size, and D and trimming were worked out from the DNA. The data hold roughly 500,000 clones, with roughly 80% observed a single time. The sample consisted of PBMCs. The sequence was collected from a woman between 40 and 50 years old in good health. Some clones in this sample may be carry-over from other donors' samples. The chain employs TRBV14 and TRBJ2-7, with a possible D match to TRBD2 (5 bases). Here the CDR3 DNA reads TGTGCCAGCAGCCCGACTATCTTCTTC. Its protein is CASSPTIFF. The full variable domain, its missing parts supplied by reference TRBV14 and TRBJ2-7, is EAGVTQFPSHSVIEKGQTVTLRCDPISGHDNLYWYRRVMGKEIKFLLHFVKESKQDESGMPNNRFLAERTGGTYSTLKVQPAELEDSGVYFCASSPTIFFGPGTRLTVT.